The following is a TCR beta chain sequence with its context. This entry belongs to a study of cytomegalovirus exposure and HLA in healthy donors. This CDR3 has 17 residues. V lost 3 bases and J lost 2; bases outside the gene matches: 10. Germline CDR1 LNHDA, CDR2 SQIVND (reference sequence). Researchers ran the PCR with 60 Vbeta and 13 Jbeta primers. Sequencing used immunoSEQ multiplex PCR; TCRdb keeps in-frame clones, though not all of them. With approximately 80,000 clones in the sample, the ten largest clones hold 1.1%. Sample: PBMCs. The rearrangement links TRBV19 to TRBJ2-7, with 10 bases identical to TRBD2. This TCR came from a woman between 25 and 40 years old in good health and CMV-seronegative. CDR3 region: CASSMVASGGHAYEQYF. The CDR3 DNA follows: TGTGCCAGTAGTATGGTGGCTAGCGGGGGCCACGCCTACGAGCAGTACTTC.